Reported below is one TCR beta chain. No cognate antigen has been identified for it. No much larger clonotype is one base removed from it; base qualities were not supplied. The time point label on this specimen signifies: cycle 2 day 1 (C2D1) of nivolumab. All trial patients had relapsed after autologous stem cell transplantation, with cohorts A, B and C differing in prior brentuximab vedotin exposure. A total of 50 to 70 patients with relapsed/refractory classical Hodgkin lymphoma made up the trial cohort, and each patient's best overall response was complete response, partial response or progressive disease. In the multi-cohort phase II CheckMate 205 trial, trial patients received single-agent nivolumab. An independent review committee assessed best overall response by applying the 2007 International Working Group response criteria. Trial PBMCs were collected just before the start of nivolumab (C1D1) and during therapy at cycle 2 day 1 and cycle 4 day 1. Peripheral blood was collected in 8 mL Vacutainer Cell Preparation Tubes, from which PBMCs were isolated by centrifugation and then cryopreserved.

The source of the sample is a study of PD-1 blockade in classical Hodgkin lymphoma (TCRdb year 2020). With regard to the full study: Nivolumab dosing was 3 mg/kg intravenously every 2 weeks, continuing until either disease progression or unacceptable toxicity. To define a peripheral blood immune signature of response to PD-1 blockade in classical Hodgkin lymphoma, the study combined TCR beta sequencing with CyTOF. The paper's findings and limits, for the study overall: Trial patients achieving complete response had baseline diversity similar to newly diagnosed patients, whereas partial responders and progressors had significantly lower diversity. The study covered only a single clinical trial cohort, and the causes of the repertoire differences, possibly disease activity or prior therapy, were still not defined. A significant rise by C4D1 was seen in CD4+ but not CD8+ TCR diversity (p=0.0027 vs p=0.16), with the rise being most apparent in complete responders (p=0.02). Diversity was lower in patients who began nivolumab less than 1 year after ASCT, so these patients were left out of later analyses to avoid confounding by immune reconstitution. Baseline TCR diversity was reported to be lower in newly diagnosed patients than in healthy donors and to be lower still in relapsed/refractory patients.

Genomic DNA was isolated using the Qiagen DNeasy kit from unsorted PBMCs as well as from negatively selected CD4+ and CD8+ fractions. Using primers that anneal to V and J segments, immunoSEQ multiplex PCR amplified the TCR beta CDR3 regions. A synthetic immune receptor repertoire was used to minimize amplification bias, and any residual bias was removed computationally once sequencing was done. In the original analysis: Repertoire diversity was quantified as the Shannon entropy index using custom Python scripts. Unsorted, CD4+ and CD8+ repertoires were analyzed separately, except in combined analyses where CD4+ and CD8+ sequences were merged in silico. A clone counted as expanded when the clone's frequency after treatment rose at least 2-fold relative to C1D1, and clones undetected at baseline were given a pseudocount of 0.5. Clones with 0 or 1 copy at C1D1 were defined as singleton clones, while clones with 2 or more copies were defined as non-singleton clones. By matching protein sequences in sorted samples from the same patient, clones expanded in unsorted samples were annotated as CD4+, CD8+ or unknown. Wilcoxon tests on paired samples were used to test diversity changes from C1D1 to C4D1. TCRdb took over this immuneACCESS table, retaining in-frame rearrangements with V and J assigned. Such tables are incomplete; in checked studies, under half of the missing clones stem from an unresolved V gene, and the remainder is unexplained. The V and J calls and the clone size are those of that table, but D and trimming were determined from the DNA. The table for this sample lists some 90,000 clones; around 90% of them were counted only once. The ten largest clonotypes hold less than 3% of the sample.

The sequence came from a human donor with classical Hodgkin lymphoma. The starting material was peripheral blood mononuclear cells (PBMCs), obtained before the second cycle of nivolumab.

The bases are TGTGCCAGCAGTTTATCGATTAGCGGGAGGGCCCACTATGGCTACACCTTC. This yields the protein CASSLSISGRAHYGYTF. The chain employs TRBV27 and TRBJ1-2, with no reliable assignment of the D segment. V and J are truncated by 0 bases and 3 bases respectively, leaving an intervening sequence of 17 bases. From cysteine to phenylalanine, the CDR3 is 17 amino acids long. Only the CDR3 part of the read is kept: 51 bases, read in frame from the first base. Via the germline V gene (reference sequence), CDR1 is MNHEY and CDR2 SMNVEV.